This TCR beta chain was sequenced in a study of blood T cells in healthy people across ages. Study-wide results and limits: Across the age range, TCR beta diversity per million T cells fell in a roughly linear way.

The CDR3 contains 11 residues. Trimming stripped 7 bases from V and 9 bases from J, with 13 bases between. Per germline, CDR1 SQVTM and CDR2 ANQGSEA. This clonotype was observed at least ten times. The antigen remains undetermined. Using a J-beta primer mix together with a sample-barcoded 5' primer, a second PCR was run for about 7 to 12 cycles. All cDNA molecules were each tagged by a template-switch adaptor with 12 random nucleotides. CDR3-containing paired-end reads numbering at least 3 million came from each sample. TCRdb called the 5' RACE reads again in MiXCR, with one record for every CDR3 protein. This sample has about 680,000 distinct CDR3 sequences, with around 49% found just once. At least 6.5 million PBMCs were isolated per sample.

Material: blood. The chain combines TRBV29-1 with TRBJ2-1; D unresolved. The clonotype originates from a woman aged 55-69 years in good health. CDR3 nucleotides: TGCAGCGCCCGACCGGGTGGTGAGCAGTTCTTC. Translated, it gives CSARPGGEQFF.